This TCR beta chain emerged from a study of T cell responses to AZD1222 COVID-19 vaccine. Only in-frame clones appear in the TCRdb table, and some are missing; sequencing was by immunoSEQ multiplex PCR. This sample has 200,000 or so clones, with roughly 92% found just once. This CDR3 comprises 15 residues. V was pared by 2 bases and J by 8 bases, with 5 bases of the junction left unmatched. CDR1 and CDR2 (germline): MDHEN, SYDVKM. The material sequenced was peripheral blood, taken 28 days after the second AZD1222 dose. The TCR was taken from an adult who received the AZD1222 COVID-19 vaccine. The chain carries TRBV28 and TRBJ1-6; 8 positions agree with TRBD1. The CDR3 bases are TGTGCCAGCAGTTTAAGGGCAGGGGGCGATTCACCCCTCCACTTT. This sequence encodes CASSLRAGGDSPLHF.